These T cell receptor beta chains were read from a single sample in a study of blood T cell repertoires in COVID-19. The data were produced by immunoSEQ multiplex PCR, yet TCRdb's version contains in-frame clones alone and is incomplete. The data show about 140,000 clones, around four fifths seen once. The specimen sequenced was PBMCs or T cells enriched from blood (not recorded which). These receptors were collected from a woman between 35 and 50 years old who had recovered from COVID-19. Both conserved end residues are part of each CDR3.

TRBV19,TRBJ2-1,CASSRTGQILYNEQFF
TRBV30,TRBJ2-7,CAWKGLAGENYEQYF
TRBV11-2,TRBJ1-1,CASSLGTGAFMNTEAFF
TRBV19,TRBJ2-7,CASSISPGQGFEQYF
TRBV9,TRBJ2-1,CASSPYNNEQFF
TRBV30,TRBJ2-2,CAWRTGLAGLDGELFF
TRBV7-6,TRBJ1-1,CASSLNWAKDTEAFF
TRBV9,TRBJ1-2,CASSVVTEDGYTF
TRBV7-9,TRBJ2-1,CASSFGRGYNEQFF
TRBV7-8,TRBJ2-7,CASSPYGTSGSRLPEQYF